This entry concerns a single TCR beta chain. Its cognate antigen is unknown. Stated treatment: roughly 10-day PBMC culture with coronavirus spike peptide pools or control peptides (ViraFEST assay). Before the COVID-19 pandemic (2011-2018), CD4+ T cells were obtained from the unexposed donor. Researchers used the Oncomine TCR Beta short-read assay to sequence DNA from cultured CD4+ T cells. One entry per CDR3 protein, called by TCRdb with MiXCR from the PCR reads. The table lists fewer than 9,500 distinct CDR3 sequences, less than 60% of them singletons, with over 25% in the top ten. The sample is drawn from a study of vaccination and CD4 T cells after COVID-19. Germline CDR1 is SGHTA and CDR2 is FQGNSA. Trimming removed 6 bases from V and 3 bases from J; junction bases left unmatched: 2. The CDR3 loop spans 13 amino acids.

V and J are TRBV7-2 and TRBJ2-7, with 10 bases identical to TRBD1. The sequenced sample consisted of CD4+ T cells from blood, cultured in vitro. This TCR was recovered from a human donor in good health. CDR3 protein: CASRTGGFYEQYF. The CDR3 nucleotides read TGTGCCAGCAGGACAGGGGGCTTCTACGAGCAGTACTTC.